This T cell receptor (beta chain) comes out of a study of shared clonotypes between healthy human individuals. Germline loops: CDR1 SGHDN, CDR2 FVKESK. The CDR3 is made up of 16 amino acids. Trimming at V came to 4 bases and at J to 5 bases, leaving 7 bases not matched to a gene. The study drew its donors from healthy HIV-negative adults without recent acute infections or vaccinations. The table came from immunoSEQ multiplex PCR; TCRdb's copy has only in-frame clones and leaves some out. The sample contains approximately 980,000 clones, around 80% of which appear only once. This sequence originates from a man between 18 and 29 years old in good health. The chain uses TRBV14 and TRBJ2-4; 11 bases agree with TRBD1. Sequences were obtained from memory CD4+ T cells sorted from blood. Sample subset: CD45RA-negative fraction. The CDR3 DNA reads TGTGCCAGCAGCCGACTCGGACAGGGGGCCGAAAACATTCAGTACTTC. Translated: CASSRLGQGAENIQYF.